Shown below are 26 T cell receptor beta chains from a single sample sequenced in a study of Graves' ophthalmopathy and Graves' hyperthyroidism. Amplification of the TCR beta CDR3 regions used RNA transcripts (as template). HTBI-primed RT-PCR formed the first round, and a multiplex PCR formed the second. In TCRdb, the multiplex PCR reads were re-called with MiXCR into one record per CDR3 protein. The table lists around 170,000 distinct CDR3 sequences, under 40% of them singletons, with about 5.8% in the top ten. Sequencing used peripheral blood. These receptors all stem from a woman aged 40 to 55 with Graves' ophthalmopathy.

This clonotype was observed many times. This rearrangement joins TRBV2 to TRBJ2-7; D is undetermined. V was shortened by 3 bases and J by 3 bases, with 9 bases between the two germline ends. The CDR3 runs 13 residues. The germline V gene has CDR1 SNHLY and CDR2 FYNNEI. CDR3 bases: TGTGCCAGCAGTGATTTGGCTGACTACGAGCAGTACTTC. This sequence encodes CASSDLADYEQYF.

The gene calls are TRBV12-3 or TRBV12-4 and TRBJ1-5; D may be TRBD1 (5 bases). CDR3 length: 12 amino acids. V lost 7 bases to trimming and J lost 6 bases, with 10 bases between them. The DNA of the CDR3 is TGTGCCAGCACCCGGGGCGTTCAGCCCCAGCATTTT. Amino acid sequence: CASTRGVQPQHF.

This rearrangement joins TRBV6-1 to TRBJ1-6; D call uncertain. The CDR3 length is 16 residues. The V gene's germline CDR1 is MNHNS and CDR2 SASEGT. The V and J ends lost 3 bases and 9 bases respectively, with 18 bases between them. The CDR3 sequence: CASSEASKGGRSPLHF. In DNA form, the CDR3 reads TGTGCCAGCAGTGAGGCTAGCAAGGGCGGACGTTCACCCCTCCACTTT.

Ten or more counts support this clonotype. The chain is built from TRBV18 and TRBJ2-5; perhaps TRBD2 as D (5 bases). The CDR3 consists of 13 residues. With 1 base removed from V and 3 bases from J, the gap between germline ends came to 6 bases. Germline CDR1 and CDR2: KGHSH and LQKENI. The CDR3 sequence: CASSPLREETQYF. For the CDR3, the DNA is TGTGCCAGCTCACCACTGCGGGAAGAGACCCAGTACTTC. Full variable domain (remainder filled in from reference TRBV18 and TRBJ2-5): NAGVMQNPRHLVRRRGQEARLRCSPMKGHSHVYWYRQLPEEGLKFMVYLQKENIIDESGMPKERFSAEFPKEGPSILRIQQVVRGDSAAYFCASSPLREETQYFGPGTRLLVL.

V and J are TRBV7-3 and TRBJ1-2, with D possibly TRBD1 on 6 matching bases. The germline V gene encodes CDR1 SGHTA and CDR2 FQGTGA. The CDR3 loop spans 13 amino acids. V dropped 2 bases and J dropped 4 bases, with 8 bases sitting between them. CDR3 in DNA: TGTGCCAGCAGCTTACAGGGGCGCTATGGCTACACCTTC. This translates into CASSLQGRYGYTF.

This clonotype was observed at least ten times. The CDR3 DNA reads as TGTGCCACCAGCCGGGACCGTACGAACACCGGGGAGCTGTTTTTT. The encoded protein is CATSRDRTNTGELFF. V gene TRBV15 combines with J gene TRBJ2-2, with D perhaps matching TRBD1 or TRBD2 (5 bases each). Trimming pared 5 bases from V and 0 bases from J, leaving 10 bases between. There are 15 residues in the CDR3. Per germline, CDR1 LNHNV and CDR2 YYDKDF (reference sequence).

The table lists this clonotype with a count of one. This chain connects TRBV28 to TRBJ1-1, with 12 bases identical to TRBD1. V lost 5 bases and J lost 6; bases outside the gene matches: 7. This CDR3 spans 15 amino acids. Germline V gene lookup returns CDR1 MDHEN and CDR2 SYDVKM. The CDR3 reads CASSRPGQGAAEAFF. The CDR3 nucleotides read TGTGCCAGCAGTCGGCCGGGACAGGGGGCCGCTGAAGCTTTCTTT. Full variable domain (remainder filled in from reference TRBV28 and TRBJ1-1): DVKVTQSSRYLVKRTGEKVFLECVQDMDHENMFWYRQDPGLGLRLIYFSYDVKMKEKGDIPEGYSVSREKKERFSLILESASTNQTSMYLCASSRPGQGAAEAFFGQGTRLTVV.

This clonotype was seen ten or more times. The chain is built from TRBV4-2 and TRBJ2-5; the D is unclear. Between the trimmed V and J ends, which lost 5 bases and 4 bases, there was a span of 8 bases. CDR1 and CDR2 from the germline V gene are LGHNA and YNFKEQ. The length of the CDR3 is 12 residues. CDR3 coding DNA: TGTGCCAGCAGCTTCCCGTCAGAGACCCAGTACTTC. It yields the protein CASSFPSETQYF.

This clonotype was seen repeatedly, ten times or more. The chain has TRBV2 and TRBJ1-5, with D unresolved. Germline V lookup: CDR1 SNHLY, CDR2 FYNNEI. The CDR3 is 15 amino acids. The V and J ends lost 4 bases and 0 bases respectively, with 10 bases between them. The CDR3 DNA reads TGTGCCAGCAGTGTTGACACCCCTAGCAATCAGCCCCAGCATTTT. Translation: CASSVDTPSNQPQHF.

The gene calls are TRBV29-1 and TRBJ1-1; TRBD1 is a possible D gene (5 bases). The CDR3 has 13 amino acids. The ends were cut back, 7 bases at V and 1 base at J, with 13 bases in the middle. Looked up from germline, CDR1 is SQVTM and CDR2 is ANQGSEA. CDR3 sequence reads: CSAQEHPNTEAFF. Written as DNA, the CDR3 is TGCAGCGCACAGGAACACCCGAACACTGAAGCTTTCTTT. The full variable domain, in which reference TRBV29-1 and TRBJ1-1 provide the parts outside the CDR3, is SAVISQKPSRDICQRGTSLTIQCQVDSQVTMMFWYRQQPGQSLTLIATANQGSEATYESGFVIDKFPISRPNLTFSTLTVSNMSPEDSSIYLCSAQEHPNTEAFFGQGTRLTVV.

This clonotype has ten or more counts. The CDR3 DNA sequence: TGCAGTGACTGGGACGGGAACACTGAAGCTTTCTTT. It yields the protein CSDWDGNTEAFF. V and J are TRBV20-1 and TRBJ1-1, with D maybe TRBD1 (5 bases). This CDR3 comprises 12 residues. V was cut by 7 bases and J by 1 base, with 10 bases left in between. CDR1 and CDR2 from the germline V gene are DFQATT and SNEGSKA (reference sequence).

V and J are TRBV12-5 and TRBJ2-7; no clear D gene. Trimming pared 6 bases from V and 6 bases from J, leaving 15 bases between. Germline assignment: CDR1 LGHNT and CDR2 FRNRAP. The CDR3 has 13 residues. The CDR3 loop reads CASGPGGAVEQYF. CDR3 in DNA: TGTGCTAGTGGCCCGGGCGGTGCCGTCGAGCAGTACTTC.

This clonotype appeared a few times. The rearrangement uses TRBV12-3 or TRBV12-4 and TRBJ2-5; 13 nucleotides line up with TRBD2. Germline trimming cut 6 bases from V and 5 bases from J; bases unmatched to any gene: 9. The CDR3 runs to 16 residues. The CDR3 protein is CASSPGTSGMLETQYF. The CDR3 region has the DNA TGTGCCAGCAGCCCCGGGACTAGCGGGATGTTGGAGACCCAGTACTTC.

This clonotype was seen many times. This rearrangement joins TRBV2 to TRBJ2-5, with 8 bases fitting TRBD1. With V trimmed by 3 bases and J by 2 bases, 5 bases remained unmatched. There are 15 residues in the CDR3. CDR1 is SNHLY and CDR2 is FYNNEI in the germline V gene. CDR3 region: CASSEADRAQETQYF. The CDR3 DNA is TGTGCCAGCAGTGAGGCGGACAGGGCGCAAGAGACCCAGTACTTC.

V is TRBV7-2 and J is TRBJ2-4; no firm D call. The CDR3 is 13 residues long. The V end lost 5 bases, the J end lost 2 bases, and 7 bases lay between the germline ends. Germline lookup yields CDR1 SGHTA and CDR2 FQGNSA. CDR3 DNA: TGTGCCAGCAGCCAAAGCACCAAAAACATTCAGTACTTC. This encodes CASSQSTKNIQYF.

This clonotype was seen more than once but under ten times. This sequence joins TRBV30 and TRBJ2-5; no clear D. Trimming stripped 4 bases from V and 6 bases from J, with 0 bases between. CDR1 and CDR2 (germline): GTSNPN, SVGIG (reference sequence). The CDR3 consists of 8 residues. CDR3 protein: CAWKTQYF. In nucleotides, the CDR3 is TGTGCCTGGAAGACCCAGTACTTC. Complete variable domain (other parts from reference TRBV30 and TRBJ2-5): SQTIHQWPATLVQPVGSPLSLECTVEGTSNPNLYWYRQAAGRGLQLLFYSVGIGQISSEVPQNLSASRPQDRQFILSSKKLLLSDSGFYLCAWKTQYFGPGTRLLVL.

V and J are TRBV24-1 and TRBJ1-2; no firm D call. CDR1 is KGHDR, CDR2 SFDVKD, per germline. CDR3 length equals 13 residues. Trimming removed 7 bases at V and 2 bases at J, with 10 bases between. The CDR3 sequence is CATRPHGNYGYTF. DNA for the CDR3: TGTGCCACCAGACCTCACGGGAACTATGGCTACACCTTC.

The chain has TRBV10-3 and TRBJ2-7; a weak D match, TRBD2 (6 bases). Deletions cut 9 bases from V and 6 bases from J, with 18 bases between. This CDR3 is 13 amino acids long. Germline CDR1 ENHRY, CDR2 SYGVKD. As DNA, the CDR3 is TGTGCCATGGATAGCGGTCTGGGGGTCGAGCAGTACTTC. Translation gives CAMDSGLGVEQYF.

This clonotype was found many times. The gene calls are TRBV19 and TRBJ1-2, with no clear D. Trimming shortened V by 9 bases and J by 8 bases, and 22 bases separated the two germline ends. The CDR3 is 14 residues long. Germline CDR1 LNHDA, CDR2 SQIVND (reference sequence). The CDR3 DNA reads TGTGCCAGCAAACCAAGTGGGCGAGGTGCAGGCTACACCTTC. Amino acids: CASKPSGRGAGYTF.

This clonotype was detected ten times or more. The chain couples TRBV3-1 to TRBJ2-7, with D hard to call. Per the germline V gene, CDR1 is LGHDT and CDR2 is YNNKEL (reference sequence). Trimming removed 0 bases at V and 6 bases at J, with 9 bases between. The CDR3 loop spans 13 amino acids. The CDR3 spells CASSQDMASEQYF. The DNA of the CDR3 is TGTGCCAGCAGCCAAGATATGGCCTCCGAGCAGTACTTC.

As to this clonotype: Mismatch with germline at one junction end may stem from a read error. The CDR3 region is CTSSAGRTYEQYF. The CDR3 nucleotides read TGTACCAGCAGTGCGGGACGGACCTACGAGCAGTACTTC. This chain joins TRBV27 and TRBJ2-7, with D possibly matching TRBD2 (6 bases). CDR1 is MNHEY, CDR2 SMNVEV, per germline (reference sequence). The CDR3 loop spans 13 amino acids.

This chain uses TRBV30 with TRBJ1-6; no definite D call. The length of the CDR3 is 11 residues. Looked up from germline, CDR1 is GTSNPN and CDR2 is SVGIG (reference sequence). The V and J ends lost 5 bases and 10 bases respectively, with 9 bases between them. CDR3 nucleotides: TGTGCCTGGGCAGGTGAATCACCCCTCCACTTT. This gives the protein CAWAGESPLHF. The full variable domain, its missing parts supplied by reference TRBV30 and TRBJ1-6, is SQTIHQWPATLVQPVGSPLSLECTVEGTSNPNLYWYRQAAGRGLQLLFYSVGIGQISSEVPQNLSASRPQDRQFILSSKKLLLSDSGFYLCAWAGESPLHFGNGTRLTVT.

This clonotype was seen ten or more times. J is TRBJ2-3 and V is TRBV7-9, with D possibly TRBD1 on 6 matching bases. V lost 8 bases and J 4 bases, leaving 16 bases between the germline ends. The V gene's germline CDR1 is SEHNR and CDR2 FQNEAQ (reference sequence). CDR3 length: 14 amino acids. In DNA form, the CDR3 reads TGTGCCAGCGCCTGGACAGAGGTGGCAGATACGCAGTATTTT. Amino acid sequence: CASAWTEVADTQYF.

The rearrangement uses TRBV30 and TRBJ2-7; 7 positions agree with TRBD2. Germline CDR1 is GTSNPN and CDR2 is SVGIG (reference sequence). After removal of 6 bases from V and 4 bases from J, the junction contained 6 bases not matched to a gene. This CDR3 is built from 12 residues. The CDR3, as DNA: TGTGCCTGCCACGGGGGAGGGTACGAGCAGTACTTC. This sequence encodes CACHGGGYEQYF.

This clonotype was found many times. The V and J genes are TRBV4-2 and TRBJ1-2; 7 nucleotides align to TRBD1. Germline V gene data show CDR1 as LGHNA and CDR2 as YNFKEQ. With 5 bases clipped from V and 2 bases from J, the junction kept 5 bases outside the gene matches. The CDR3 has 14 residues. This chain's CDR3 is CASSSRQGNYGYTF. The CDR3 nucleotides read TGTGCCAGCAGCTCCAGACAGGGCAACTATGGCTACACCTTC.

J is TRBJ2-5 and V is TRBV18; no clear D gene. Germline V gene sequence: CDR1 KGHSH, CDR2 LQKENI. V dropped 1 base and J dropped 7 bases, with 10 bases sitting between them. The CDR3 extends over 13 amino acids. The CDR3 sequence: CASSPQGQRTQYF. In DNA form, the CDR3 reads TGTGCCAGCTCACCACAGGGCCAGAGGACCCAGTACTTC.